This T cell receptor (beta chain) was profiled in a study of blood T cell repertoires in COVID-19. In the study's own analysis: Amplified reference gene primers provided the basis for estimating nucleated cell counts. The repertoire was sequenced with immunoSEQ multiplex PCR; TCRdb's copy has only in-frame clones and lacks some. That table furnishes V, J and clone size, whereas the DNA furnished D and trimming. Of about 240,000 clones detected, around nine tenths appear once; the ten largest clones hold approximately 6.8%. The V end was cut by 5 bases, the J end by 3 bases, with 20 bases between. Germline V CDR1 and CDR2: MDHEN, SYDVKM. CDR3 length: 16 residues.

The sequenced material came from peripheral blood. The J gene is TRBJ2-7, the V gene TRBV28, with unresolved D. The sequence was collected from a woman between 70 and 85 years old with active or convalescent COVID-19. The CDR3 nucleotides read TGTGCCAGCAGTGAGCTCGGCCAACAGAATGGCTACGAGCAGTACTTC. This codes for CASSELGQQNGYEQYF.